This is a list of T cell receptor beta chains from one sample in a study of blood T cells in healthy people across ages. TCRdb analysed the 5' RACE reads with MiXCR anew, one entry per CDR3 protein. The data contain about 1.8 million distinct CDR3 sequences, about 49% of them singletons. Source material: blood. These receptors all stem from a woman between 35 and 50 years old in good health. CDR3s include the opening cysteine and the closing phenylalanine or tryptophan. The D gene is left open where the match is weak. Expanded clones are given a class, and other clones once, few, many or no size at all.

TRBV3-1	-	-	TRBJ2-5	CASSQVSGAQYF	TGTGCCAGCAGCCAAGTGTCAGGTGCCCAGTACTTC
TRBV14	-	-	TRBJ1-4	CASSLYRVANEKLFF	TGTGCCAGCAGCTTATACAGGGTGGCTAATGAAAAACTGTTTTTT
TRBV12-5	TRBD2	few	TRBJ2-1	CASGLSGGSYNEQFF	TGTGCTAGTGGTTTGAGCGGGGGGTCCTACAATGAGCAGTTCTTC
TRBV6-2/TRBV6-3	TRBD2	few	TRBJ2-2	CASSPPGGTGELFF	TGTGCCAGCAGCCCACCCGGGGGGACCGGGGAGCTGTTTTTT
TRBV20-1	TRBD1	-	TRBJ2-5	CSAPIHRGARETQYF	TGCAGTGCCCCTATCCACAGGGGGGCCCGCGAGACCCAGTACTTC
TRBV18	-	few	TRBJ2-1	CASSPKVDSGQFF	TGTGCCAGCTCACCAAAGGTGGACTCCGGGCAGTTCTTC
TRBV12-3/TRBV12-4	-	-	TRBJ2-5	CASRPAGNRETRYF	TGTGCCAGCAGGCCCGCGGGGAATAGGGAGACCCGGTACTTC
TRBV24-1	TRBD2	few	TRBJ2-1	CATSRGGVPTNNEQFF	TGTGCCACCAGTCGCGGGGGGGTGCCAACAAACAATGAGCAGTTCTTC
TRBV6-6	TRBD1	-	TRBJ2-3	CASSSQPGQGSDTQYF	TGTGCCAGCAGTTCTCAACCGGGACAGGGGTCGGATACGCAGTATTTT
TRBV12-3/TRBV12-4	TRBD1	many	TRBJ1-2	CASSSGTGIGYTF	TGTGCCAGCAGCTCCGGGACAGGGATTGGCTACACCTTC
TRBV6-5	-	-	TRBJ2-7	CASSYSGGWTVYEQYF	TGTGCCAGCAGTTACTCAGGGGGGTGGACAGTCTACGAGCAGTACTTC
TRBV4-1	-	few	TRBJ2-4	CASSQGSNIQYF	TGCGCCAGCAGCCAAGGATCGAACATTCAGTACTTC
TRBV5-1	TRBD1	-	TRBJ2-3	CASSWDRGVIDTQYF	TGCGCCAGCAGTTGGGACAGGGGAGTTATAGATACGCAGTATTTT
TRBV5-6	TRBD2	many	TRBJ2-3	CASSLGLADTDTQYF	TGCGCCAGCAGCTTGGGACTAGCGGACACAGATACGCAGTATTTT
TRBV15	-	once	TRBJ1-1	CATSDGGETEAFF	TGTGCCACCTCCGACGGGGGAGAGACTGAAGCTTTCTTT
TRBV4-1	-	many	TRBJ1-2	CASFGQAGYTF	TGCGCCAGCTTCGGGCAGGCGGGCTACACCTTC
TRBV7-4	-	few	TRBJ2-7	CASSSPWGLPYEQYF	TGTGCCAGCAGCTCCCCTTGGGGGCTACCCTACGAGCAGTACTTC
TRBV7-6	-	-	TRBJ1-4	CASSPMKGRGNREKLFF	TGTGCCAGCAGCCCCATGAAGGGGCGCGGGAATCGGGAAAAACTGTTTTTT
TRBV7-9	-	-	TRBJ2-3	CASRFGTGTSTDTQYF	TGTGCCAGCAGATTTGGTACCGGGACGAGCACAGATACGCAGTATTTT
TRBV5-6	TRBD1	-	TRBJ1-1	CASSRPGQGDDGAPEAFF	TGTGCCAGCAGCCGTCCGGGACAGGGGGATGATGGTGCCCCAGAAGCTTTCTTT
TRBV19	TRBD1	-	TRBJ1-2	CASSTDRGGNYGYTF	TGTGCCAGTAGTACGGACAGGGGCGGCAACTATGGCTACACCTTC
TRBV10-3	TRBD1	-	TRBJ1-2	CAISESEPWTGGLHYGYTF	TGTGCCATCAGTGAGAGCGAGCCATGGACAGGAGGGCTGCACTATGGCTACACCTTC
TRBV4-3	-	-	TRBJ2-3	CASSLGSGIWADTQYF	TGCGCCAGCAGCCTTGGGTCAGGGATATGGGCAGATACGCAGTATTTT
TRBV6-2/TRBV6-3	-	-	TRBJ1-1	CASSFIQGVSEAFF	TGTGCCAGCAGTTTCATACAAGGGGTCAGCGAAGCTTTCTTT
TRBV20-1	-	-	TRBJ2-3	CSGSTLDTQYF	TGCAGCGGATCAACCCTAGATACGCAGTATTTT
TRBV9	TRBD1	few	TRBJ1-1	CASSERDRTEAFF	TGTGCCAGCAGCGAACGGGACAGGACTGAAGCTTTCTTT
TRBV9	-	-	TRBJ2-3	CASGAGTVGRTDTQYF	TGTGCCAGCGGCGCAGGTACGGTGGGGCGCACAGATACGCAGTATTTT